This record covers a single T cell receptor beta chain. The entry originates in a study of blood T cell repertoires in COVID-19. In the study overall: There were acute and convalescent COVID-19 samples, and they came from the United States, Italy and Spain. From T cells, B-cell-depleted T cells, or PBMCs came the material, which was cDNA or gDNA.

Original analysis: Reference gene primer amplification yielded estimated nucleated cell counts. Data came from immunoSEQ multiplex PCR; TCRdb stores just in-frame clones and leaves some out. D and trimming come from the DNA, and the V and J calls and clone size come from that table. Here the sample spans 200,000 to 300,000 clones, more than 75% being singletons. Source material: peripheral blood. The TCR comes from a woman aged 65 to 85 with active or convalescent COVID-19.

CDR3: CASSAYSANYGYTF. Here the CDR3 DNA reads TGTGCCAGCTCAGCTTACAGTGCTAACTATGGCTACACCTTC. The J gene is TRBJ1-2, the V gene TRBV18; D is ambiguous. The CDR3 consists of 14 residues. CDR1 and CDR2 from the germline V gene are KGHSH and LQKENI. The V end lost 5 bases, the J end lost 0 bases, and 10 bases lay between the germline ends.